The clone carrying this T cell receptor beta chain was recorded a few times. The antigen is undetermined. The data belong to a study of cytomegalovirus exposure and HLA in healthy donors. Whole-study results and caveats: A cluster of highly shared sequence variants was likely a sequencing artifact.

The V and J ends lost 1 base and 5 bases, in that order; junction bases with no gene match: 7. Germline-derived CDR1 and CDR2 are SGHRS and YFSETQ. This CDR3 has 15 residues. The PCR employed 60 Vbeta primers together with 13 Jbeta primers. Generated by immunoSEQ multiplex PCR, the TCRdb table keeps only in-frame clones and is missing some. The top ten clones hold less than 1.5% of a sample with roughly 190,000 clones, around a tenth of them seen once. The receptor's source is a woman under 40 in good health and CMV-seropositive. Sequenced: PBMCs. The chain links TRBV5-1 to TRBJ1-2; 8 positions agree with TRBD1. The CDR3 DNA follows: TGCGCCAGCAGCTTGAAATCAGGGGGCGGTTATGGCTACACCTTC. This sequence encodes CASSLKSGGGYGYTF.